A single sample is the source of the 16 T cell receptor beta chains below, sequenced in a study of blood T cell repertoires in COVID-19 (dated by TCRdb to the early 2020s). Library preparation used the immunoSEQ multiplex PCR assay. The clones in this table, taken by TCRdb from immuneACCESS, are in-frame only. Not every clone is retained; where verified, under half of the shortfall comes from an unresolved V gene, and the cause of the rest is unknown. The sample table records around 150,000 clones; around 85% of these occur just once. About 6.1% of the sample rests with the top ten. Source material: PBMCs or T cells enriched from blood (not recorded which). Every receptor here comes from a woman aged 40 to 55 who had recovered from COVID-19.

The chain carries TRBV5-1 and TRBJ1-3; D unresolved. V was pared by 0 bases and J by 0 bases, with 7 bases between. Looked up from germline, CDR1 is SGHRS and CDR2 is YFSETQ. The CDR3 is made up of 15 amino acids. CDR3 residues: CASSLDGSSGNTIYF. For the CDR3, the DNA is TGCGCCAGCAGCTTGGATGGGAGCTCTGGAAACACCATATATTTT.

The chain recombines TRBV11-2 with TRBJ1-1, with D possibly TRBD1 on 6 matching bases. Germline V gives CDR1 SGHAT, CDR2 FQNNGV. The CDR3 is 14 amino acids. Trimming took 4 bases from V and 1 from J, leaving 10 bases between them. CDR3: CASSSRQENTEAFF. For the CDR3, the DNA is TGTGCCAGCAGCTCCAGACAGGAGAACACTGAAGCTTTCTTT.

The J gene is TRBJ2-7, the V gene TRBV25-1, with 10 bases identical to TRBD2. CDR3 length equals 16 residues. CDR1 and CDR2 (germline): MGHDK, SYGVNS. The V gene end was trimmed by 6 bases and the J gene end by 5 bases; junction bases not matched to a gene: 13. The chain's CDR3 is CASSPTSGRVSDEQYF. CDR3 sequence (DNA): TGTGCCAGCAGCCCAACAAGCGGGAGGGTCTCTGACGAGCAGTACTTC.

This clone has just a few counts. The rearrangement links TRBV5-1 to TRBJ2-2; 10 bases fit TRBD2. The CDR3 is 16 amino acids. Germline V CDR1 and CDR2: SGHRS, YFSETQ. J gave up 2 bases and V 1 base, and 2 bases lay outside the gene matches. As DNA, the CDR3 is TGCGCCAGCAGCTTGTCTAGCGGGGGAAACACCGGGGAGCTGTTTTTT. Translating it yields CASSLSSGGNTGELFF.

This clone showed up just once. The chain couples TRBV7-6 to TRBJ2-1; 9 bases are a match to TRBD2. The length of the CDR3 is 15 residues. Germline trimming cut 2 bases from V and 5 bases from J; bases unmatched to any gene: 4. Germline loops: CDR1 SGHVS, CDR2 FNYEAQ. CDR3 sequence (DNA): TGTGCCAGCAGCTTACTAGCGGGACGCCACAATGAGCAGTTCTTC. The encoded protein is CASSLLAGRHNEQFF. The whole variable domain, filled in from reference TRBV7-6 and TRBJ2-1, reads GAGVSQSPRYKVTKRGQDVALRCDPISGHVSLYWYRQALGQGPEFLTYFNYEAQQDKSGLPNDRFSAERPEGSISTLTIQRTEQRDSAMYRCASSLLAGRHNEQFFGPGTRLTVL.

In its sample, this clone was seen once. V is TRBV4-2 and J is TRBJ2-3; TRBD2 matches at 7 bases. Germline CDR1 reads LGHNA; CDR2 reads YNFKEQ. V lost 0 bases and J lost 3; bases outside the gene matches: 6. CDR3 length equals 16 residues. The CDR3 coding sequence is TGTGCCAGCAGCCAAGATCTTGAGGGAGGGACAGATACGCAGTATTTT. Protein product: CASSQDLEGGTDTQYF.

The chain has TRBV29-1 and TRBJ1-2; D not certain. Germline CDR1 SQVTM, CDR2 ANQGSEA. V lost 3 bases, J lost 4 bases, and 9 bases lay in between. The CDR3 is 12 amino acids. The CDR3 nucleotides are TGCAGCGTTGAGGCCCGACTCTATGGCTACACCTTC. Its translation: CSVEARLYGYTF.

The chain joins TRBV7-9 to TRBJ1-2; possible D gene TRBD1, 5 bases. CDR3 length: 14 amino acids. The ends were cut back, 5 bases at V and 0 bases at J, with 10 bases in the middle. Germline CDR1 is SEHNR and CDR2 is FQNEAQ (reference sequence). The CDR3 DNA is TGTGCCAGCAGCCCTACAGGACCTAACTATGGCTACACCTTC. This codes for CASSPTGPNYGYTF.

This rearrangement joins TRBV6-4 to TRBJ2-5; D uncertain. The germline gives CDR1 MRHNA, CDR2 SNTAGT. The CDR3 runs to 13 residues. The V end lost 3 bases, the J end lost 3 bases, and 8 bases lay between the germline ends. The CDR3 DNA is TGTGCCAGCAGTGAAGGAGATAAAGAGACCCAGTACTTC. This codes for CASSEGDKETQYF.

The J gene is TRBJ2-3, the V gene TRBV6-5; possibly TRBD2 for D (6 bases). In germline, CDR1 is MNHEY, CDR2 SVGAGI. CDR3 length: 15 amino acids. The ends were cut back, 4 bases at V and 3 bases at J, with 14 bases in the middle. The CDR3 sequence is CASSWEARQTDTQYF. CDR3 coding DNA: TGTGCCAGCAGTTGGGAGGCCCGACAAACAGATACGCAGTATTTT.

This clone was recorded only once. In nucleotides, the CDR3 is TGTGCCAGCAGCCCGGGTCCCCGGGGTGACTATGGCTACACCTTC. Translation gives CASSPGPRGDYGYTF. The chain links TRBV13 to TRBJ1-2, with unresolved D. The CDR3 has 15 amino acids. The germline V and J ends were trimmed by 5 bases and 3 bases, with 16 bases remaining between them. CDR1 and CDR2 (germline): PRHDT, FYEKMQ (reference sequence).

The chain combines TRBV30 with TRBJ2-7; D possibly corresponds to TRBD2 (6 bases). The CDR3 has 13 amino acids. The germline gives CDR1 GTSNPN, CDR2 SVGIG (reference sequence). Trimming removed 4 bases from V and 6 bases from J, with 16 bases in between. The CDR3 nucleotides read TGTGCCTGGACGCGGGACTCTGTCTCCGAGCAGTACTTC. This gives the protein CAWTRDSVSEQYF.

The rearrangement links TRBV3-1 (or the pseudogene TRBV3-2) to TRBJ1-2; 7 bases match TRBD1. Germline CDR1 is LGHDT and CDR2 is YNNKEL (reference sequence). CDR3 size: 13 residues. V trimming: 4 bases; J trimming: 8 bases; junction bases outside the gene matches: 7. Here the CDR3 DNA reads TGTGCCAGCAGCCTACGACAGGGTGTCGGCTACACCTTC. It is translated as CASSLRQGVGYTF.

The chain employs TRBV2 and TRBJ2-3, with TRBD2 identical over 9 bases. CDR1 is SNHLY and CDR2 is FYNNEI in the germline V gene. The CDR3 runs to 15 residues. Trimming at V came to 6 bases and at J to 6 bases, leaving 10 bases not matched to a gene. CDR3 sequence reads: CASRGSGRTFDTQYF. The CDR3 DNA reads as TGTGCCAGCAGGGGAAGCGGGAGGACGTTTGATACGCAGTATTTT.

This clone appeared a single time. The chain combines TRBV15 with TRBJ2-3, with 14 positions matching TRBD2. Germline V CDR1 and CDR2: LNHNV, YYDKDF (reference sequence). This CDR3 has 17 amino acids. Germline trimming cut 5 bases from V and 1 base from J; bases unmatched to any gene: 5. The CDR3 protein is CATSGPGLAGGTDTQYF. The CDR3 nucleotides are TGTGCCACCAGCGGACCGGGACTAGCGGGAGGCACAGATACGCAGTATTTT.

This rearrangement joins TRBV2 to TRBJ2-5; a weak D match, TRBD1 (7 bases). Germline V CDR1 and CDR2: SNHLY, FYNNEI. V was pared by 6 bases and J by 4 bases, with 18 bases between. The CDR3 consists of 15 residues. The CDR3 nucleotides read TGTGCCAGCAGGCTGGACAGGTGGGGGGCAGAGACCCAGTACTTC. Protein product: CASRLDRWGAETQYF. Filled out from reference TRBV2 and TRBJ2-5, the complete variable domain reads EPEVTQTPSHQVTQMGQEVILRCVPISNHLYFYWYRQILGQKVEFLVSFYNNEISEKSEIFDDQFSVERPDGSNFTLKIRSTKLEDSAMYFCASRLDRWGAETQYFGPGTRLLVL.